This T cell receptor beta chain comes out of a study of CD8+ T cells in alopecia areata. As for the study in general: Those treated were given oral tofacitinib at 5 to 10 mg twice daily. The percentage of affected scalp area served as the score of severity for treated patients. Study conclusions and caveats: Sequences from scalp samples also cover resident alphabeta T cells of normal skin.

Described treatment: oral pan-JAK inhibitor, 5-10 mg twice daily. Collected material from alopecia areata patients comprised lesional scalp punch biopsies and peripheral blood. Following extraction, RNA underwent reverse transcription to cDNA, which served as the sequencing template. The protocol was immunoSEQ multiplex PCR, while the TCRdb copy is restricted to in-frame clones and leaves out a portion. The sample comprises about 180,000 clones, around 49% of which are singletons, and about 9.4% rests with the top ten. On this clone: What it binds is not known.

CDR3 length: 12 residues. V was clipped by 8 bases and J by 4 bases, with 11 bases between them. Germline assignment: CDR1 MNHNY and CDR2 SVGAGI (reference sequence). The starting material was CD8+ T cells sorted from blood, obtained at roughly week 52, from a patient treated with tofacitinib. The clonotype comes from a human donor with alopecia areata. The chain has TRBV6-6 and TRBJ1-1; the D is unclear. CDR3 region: CASARGSTEAFF. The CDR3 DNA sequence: TGTGCCAGCGCACGAGGGAGCACTGAAGCTTTCTTT.